Given below is one T cell receptor beta chain in context. No cognate antigen has been identified for it. No much larger clone exists at a distance of one base, and base qualities are not known. The label giving this sample's time point can be read as: about 28 days (+/-7) after the second vaccine dose. AZD1222 recipients given second doses at about 4 weeks or at about 12 weeks were pooled, since spike-specific TCR depth and breadth were not found to differ between the two schedules. Vaccinee samples were obtained from the UK trials COV001 and COV002, which included a single-blind randomized controlled phase 2/3 trial of AZD1222 (ChAdOx1 nCoV-19) in healthy adults. Trial participant PBMC samples were collected at day 0 and day 28 after the second dose for TCRbeta chain sequencing. V is reduced by 11 bases and J by 12 bases, leaving a spacing of 19 bases between them. In the germline V gene, CDR1 corresponds to LGHNA and CDR2 to YSLEER. Including the terminal cysteine and phenylalanine, the CDR3 comprises 12 residues. Solely the CDR3 DNA is kept, with 36 bases framed from the first base.

The entry originates in a study of T cell responses to AZD1222 COVID-19 vaccine (dated by TCRdb to about 2021). In the study overall: TCR sequencing covered over 230 trial participants: 207 given two doses of AZD1222 and 26 given two doses of MenACWY control vaccine. Trial participants were enrolled by age into subgroups of 18-55, 56-69 and 70-plus years, and around 150, 28 and 57 TCR-sequenced participants, respectively, were included in these subgroups. General conclusions and limits of the study: Spike-specific TCR breadth and depth rose significantly after two AZD1222 doses compared with day 0 and with MenACWY recipients. Most participants were white British and females outnumbered males, and the authors suggested that clonal diversity may have been underestimated. The whole spike protein was spanned by vaccine-associated CD4 TCRs, and dominant responses were seen in regions 160-218 and 743-854. In the small 56-69-year group, the increase in depth fell short of significance, most likely because of low power. No day 14 peak-response samples were available, so repertoires were characterized only after the peak T cell response. Only a handful of AZD1222 recipients were SARS-CoV-2 seropositive at baseline, limiting conclusions about previously exposed vaccinees. Epitopes outside the regions mutated in the B.1.351 and B.1.1.7 variants were reportedly recognized by nearly half of the unique spike-specific TCRs.

The CDR3 regions of human TCRbeta chains were analyzed by immunosequencing. The published analysis was carried out like this. TCRs in the repertoires were compared against a reference library of SARS-CoV-2-specific TCRs that had been generated with the MIRA antigen-specificity platform. Breadth meant the fraction of unique TCRs that were SARS-CoV-2-associated, whereas depth meant the fraction of total T cells that were SARS-CoV-2-associated. Using the MIRA data, every spike-specific TCR was mapped to the spike region that the TCR reacted to and assigned to either a CD4 or a CD8 class. Log10-transformed breadth and depth values were compared by one-way ANOVA with Sidak's multiple comparisons tests. The immuneACCESS repertoire file appears here via TCRdb, limited to in-frame rearrangements. These files lack a portion of the clones; in checked studies, under half of the deficit traces to unresolved V genes, and the cause of the others is not known. D and trimming were read from the DNA, whereas the V and J calls and clone size are those reported in that table. For this sample the table gives fewer than 200,000 clones, of which around nine tenths were detected only once. Of the sample, about 24% is held by the ten largest clones.

This chain is built from TRBV4-3 and TRBJ1-4; the D gene is perhaps TRBD1, from 5 matching bases. The origin of this receptor is an adult who received the AZD1222 COVID-19 vaccine. The sample in question was peripheral blood, obtained 28 days after the second AZD1222 dose. The nucleotide sequence is given as TGCGCCGGACCGTTTAGGACATCGGAACTGTTTTTT. Its translation reads: CAGPFRTSELFF.